One and the same sample provided the 27 T cell receptor beta chains below, sequenced in a study of vaccination and CD4 T cells after COVID-19 (dated by TCRdb to between 2021 and 2024). Per the publication, the treatment or condition label means: approximately nine-day PBMC culture with coronavirus spike peptide pools or control peptides (ViraFEST assay). Library preparation used PCR. The sequencer listed for this sample is Illumina iSeq 100. DNA from cultured CD4+ T cells was subjected to TCR sequencing with the Oncomine TCR Beta short-read assay at the Johns Hopkins FTIC core. Clones were called with MiXCR by TCRdb after fastp trimmed the public reads at Q25, and only in-frame beta chains were retained. Each CDR3 protein appears once, grouped with its most common genes and DNA. The sample contains around 12,000 distinct CDR3 sequences, around 69% of them found a single time. The ten largest clonotypes hold 20% to 25% of the sample.

Antigens of these TCRs are unknown. Source material: CD4+ T cells from blood, cultured in vitro. The receptors were gathered from a human donor who had recovered from COVID-19.

V gene TRBV5-1 combines with J gene TRBJ2-6; no reliable D call. The V and J ends lost 5 bases and 0 bases respectively, with 9 bases between them. The CDR3 consists of 15 residues. Germline V lookup: CDR1 SGHRS, CDR2 YFSETQ. The CDR3 DNA is TGCGCCAGCAGGCTCTCCGGCTCTGGGGCCAACGTCCTGACTTTC. Its protein is CASRLSGSGANVLTF.

This chain connects TRBV6-1 to TRBJ1-1, with D maybe TRBD1 (5 bases). V was trimmed by 7 bases and J by 10 bases, leaving 13 bases between them. The CDR3 runs 11 residues. Germline V gene sequence: CDR1 MNHNS, CDR2 SASEGT. This CDR3 is CASTRGVLAFF. CDR3 in DNA: TGTGCCAGCACCCGGGGGGTGTTAGCTTTCTTT.

The rearrangement joins TRBV15 to TRBJ2-2; unclear D gene. Trimming shortened V by 5 bases and J by 5 bases, and 12 bases separated the two germline ends. The length of the CDR3 is 14 residues. Germline assignment: CDR1 LNHNV and CDR2 YYDKDF (reference sequence). Here the CDR3 reads CATSRDLWTGELFF. The CDR3 coding sequence is TGTGCCACCAGCCGCGACCTTTGGACCGGGGAGCTGTTTTTT.

Only a few counts were recorded for this clonotype. V and J are TRBV20-1 and TRBJ2-7; 9 bases map to TRBD2. The trim removed 3 bases at V and 0 bases at J, leaving 3 bases unmatched. This CDR3 spans 14 amino acids. Germline values: CDR1 DFQATT, CDR2 SNEGSKA (reference sequence). The CDR3 nucleotides are TGCAGTGCTAGTCCAGCGGGAGGCTCCTACGAGCAGTACTTC. As protein: CSASPAGGSYEQYF.

J is TRBJ2-5 and V is TRBV7-9; possibly TRBD1 for D (5 bases). V gave up 5 bases and J gave up 4 bases, with 14 bases separating them. CDR3 size: 14 residues. Germline CDR1 reads SEHNR; CDR2 reads FQNEAQ (reference sequence). CDR3 residues: CASSMPQGAETQYF. The CDR3 DNA follows: TGTGCCAGCAGCATGCCTCAGGGTGCAGAGACCCAGTACTTC.

This clonotype occurred a few times. V usage is TRBV6-1 and J usage is TRBJ1-1, with D unclear. The CDR3 is made up of 10 amino acids. The V and J ends lost 8 bases and 5 bases respectively, with 6 bases between them. The V gene's germline CDR1 is MNHNS and CDR2 SASEGT. The chain's CDR3 is CASANTEAFF. For the CDR3, the DNA is TGTGCCAGCGCAAATACTGAAGCTTTCTTT.

V usage is TRBV19 and J usage is TRBJ2-3; D remains unclear. Trimming removed 1 base at V and 2 bases at J, with 7 bases between. CDR1 is LNHDA and CDR2 is SQIVND in the germline V gene (reference sequence). CDR3 length equals 14 residues. CDR3 DNA: TGTGCCAGTAGTATAGGGGATGACACAGATACGCAGTATTTT. It translates to CASSIGDDTDTQYF. Variable domain in full (rest from reference TRBV19 and TRBJ2-3): DGGITQSPKYLFRKEGQNVTLSCEQNLNHDAMYWYRQDPGQGLRLIYYSQIVNDFQKGDIAEGYSVSREKKESFPLTVTSAQKNPTAFYLCASSIGDDTDTQYFGPGTRLTVL.

This clonotype was detected once. The chain couples TRBV7-2 to TRBJ1-5; weak D call: TRBD1 (6 bases). Germline V gene data show CDR1 as SGHTA and CDR2 as FQGNSA. This CDR3 spans 17 amino acids. Trimming stripped 1 base from V and 6 bases from J, with 19 bases between. The CDR3 nucleotides are TGTGCCAGCAGCTTAGAAGAGGGGGTTAGGGGCTCTCAGCCCCAGCATTTT. Protein product: CASSLEEGVRGSQPQHF.

The V call is TRBV6-1, the J call TRBJ1-5; tentative D call: TRBD1 (6 bases). Trimming pared 4 bases from V and 0 bases from J, leaving 13 bases between. The CDR3 is 16 amino acids. The germline V gene has CDR1 MNHNS and CDR2 SASEGT. The CDR3 spells CASSGPDRLSNQPQHF. The CDR3 DNA sequence: TGTGCCAGCAGTGGCCCGGACAGACTTAGCAATCAGCCCCAGCATTTT.

This clonotype was seen a few times. This chain uses TRBV7-9 with TRBJ1-1, with D unresolved. This CDR3 region has 14 residues. Trimming took 2 bases from V and 3 from J, leaving 10 bases between them. Germline V gene lookup returns CDR1 SEHNR and CDR2 FQNEAQ (reference sequence). Here the CDR3 DNA reads TGTGCCAGCAGCTTAATCGGGCAGTACACTGAAGCTTTCTTT. Residues: CASSLIGQYTEAFF.

This clonotype was detected only a few times. The V and J genes are TRBV27 and TRBJ1-1; no clear D. This CDR3 has 17 residues. V was clipped by 6 bases and J by 2 bases, with 22 bases between them. Germline V gene sequence: CDR1 MNHEY, CDR2 SMNVEV (reference sequence). The CDR3 sequence: CASRPVRGYLTNTEAFF. In DNA, the CDR3 is TGTGCCAGCAGGCCAGTCCGAGGCTATCTTACAAACACTGAAGCTTTCTTT.

The V gene is TRBV20-1, the J gene TRBJ1-3; TRBD1 might be the D (6 bases). Trimming removed 0 bases at V and 4 bases at J, with 13 bases between. Germline V lookup: CDR1 DFQATT, CDR2 SNEGSKA (reference sequence). This CDR3 is 15 amino acids long. CDR3 residues: CSARDFRRGGNTIYF. The CDR3 DNA reads TGCAGTGCTAGAGATTTTCGCAGGGGCGGAAACACCATATATTTT.

The table lists this clonotype with a few counts. This chain uses TRBV20-1 with TRBJ1-2; 8 nucleotides align to TRBD1. Trimming at V came to 3 bases and at J to 6 bases, leaving 6 bases not matched to a gene. Per germline, CDR1 DFQATT and CDR2 SNEGSKA (reference sequence). CDR3 length: 13 residues. The CDR3 DNA reads as TGCAGTGCTAGGCCGGACAGGGTGGATGGCTACACCTTC. Its protein product is CSARPDRVDGYTF.

V is TRBV6-2 or TRBV6-3 and J is TRBJ1-5; the match to TRBD1 covers 7 bases. Germline-derived CDR1 and CDR2 are MNHEY and SVGEGT. The CDR3 has 15 amino acids. J gave up 8 bases and V 6 bases, and 13 bases lay outside the gene matches. In DNA form, the CDR3 reads TGTGCCAGCAGCCCCGGGACAGAAACTTCTAAGCCCCAGCATTTT. Encoded protein: CASSPGTETSKPQHF.

The rearrangement uses TRBV6-1 and TRBJ2-3, with D maybe TRBD1 (7 bases). From germline, CDR1 is MNHNS and CDR2 SASEGT. The CDR3 has 15 residues. Trimming pared 7 bases from V and 1 base from J, leaving 15 bases between. CDR3 protein: CASTTGGTGTDTQYF. The CDR3 DNA sequence: TGTGCCAGCACCACCGGAGGGACAGGCACAGATACGCAGTATTTT.

The V and J genes are TRBV20-1 and TRBJ1-2, with 7 bases lining up with TRBD1. With 6 bases clipped from V and 4 bases from J, the junction kept 14 bases outside the gene matches. Per the germline V gene, CDR1 is DFQATT and CDR2 is SNEGSKA (reference sequence). The CDR3 is 15 amino acids. The CDR3 here is CSASLPGGSGYGYTF. In nucleotides, the CDR3 is TGCAGTGCCTCGCTACCAGGGGGATCAGGCTATGGCTACACCTTC.

The gene calls are TRBV29-1 and TRBJ2-7; no firm D call. This CDR3 region has 16 residues. The V end lost 4 bases, the J end lost 5 bases, and 24 bases lay between the germline ends. The V gene's germline CDR1 is SQVTM and CDR2 ANQGSEA. CDR3 amino acids: CSVALLMGSKRNEQYF. CDR3 nucleotide sequence: TGCAGCGTTGCCCTCCTCATGGGTAGCAAAAGGAACGAGCAGTACTTC.

This chain links TRBV21-1 with TRBJ1-5. TRBV21-1 counts as a pseudogene. The CDR3 spans 13 residues. CDR3 bases: TGTGCCAGCAGCAAAGGGGGTTGTCAGCCCCAGCATTTT. It yields the protein CASSKGGCQPQHF.

V usage is TRBV6-2 or TRBV6-3 and J usage is TRBJ2-7; D might be TRBD1 (6 bases). CDR3 size: 13 residues. Trimming removed 10 bases from V and 2 bases from J, with 15 bases in between. Germline-derived CDR1 and CDR2 are MNHEY and SVGEGT. CDR3 residues: CATEGQIPYEQYF. As DNA, the CDR3 is TGTGCCACCGAAGGACAGATCCCCTACGAGCAGTACTTC.

V usage is TRBV6-1 and J usage is TRBJ2-3; 8 bases fit TRBD1. Trimming took 6 bases from V and 2 from J; bases not matched to a gene: 4. Germline CDR1 is MNHNS and CDR2 is SASEGT. The CDR3 runs to 14 residues. The CDR3 DNA is TGTGCCAGCAGCCGGGACAGGCCCACAGATACGCAGTATTTT. It is translated as CASSRDRPTDTQYF.

The chain recombines TRBV5-4 with TRBJ2-3; D unclear. Between the trimmed V and J ends, which lost 1 base and 0 bases, there was a span of 6 bases. CDR3 length equals 14 residues. Per the germline V gene, CDR1 is SGHNT and CDR2 is YYREEE (reference sequence). The CDR3 spells CASSLSSSTDTQYF. In DNA form, the CDR3 reads TGTGCCAGCAGCTTGTCTAGTAGCACAGATACGCAGTATTTT.

The chain carries TRBV6-2 or TRBV6-3 and TRBJ1-1; D ambiguous. The CDR3 runs 13 residues. V gave up 7 bases and J gave up 5 bases, with 14 bases separating them. The germline V gene has CDR1 MNHEY and CDR2 SVGEGT. The CDR3 DNA is TGTGCCAGCATTGCCCCGGGGTATACTGAAGCTTTCTTT. Translation: CASIAPGYTEAFF.

The chain recombines TRBV6-5 with TRBJ2-1; no clear D. The CDR3 covers 12 residues. In germline, CDR1 is MNHEY, CDR2 SVGAGI. V was trimmed by 4 bases and J by 9 bases, leaving 10 bases between them. CDR3 amino acids: CASSSPTREQFF. CDR3 sequence (DNA): TGTGCCAGCAGTTCGCCCACTCGTGAGCAGTTCTTC.

The V call is TRBV7-9, the J call TRBJ1-2; 7 bases are shared with TRBD1. CDR1 is SEHNR and CDR2 is FQNEAQ in the germline V gene (reference sequence). CDR3 length equals 14 residues. V dropped 5 bases and J dropped 13; count of bases not matched to a gene: 16. CDR3 sequence (DNA): TGTGCCAGCAGCCTCGGACAGGCCGCGGAGCTAAGCACCTTC. This encodes CASSLGQAAELSTF.

The rearrangement joins TRBV20-1 to TRBJ1-4; TRBD1 aligns across 7 bases. CDR1 and CDR2 from the germline V gene are DFQATT and SNEGSKA (reference sequence). The CDR3 loop spans 14 amino acids. V dropped 8 bases and J dropped 3; count of bases not matched to a gene: 9. DNA of the CDR3: TGCAGTCGTAACCGGGACAGCTCTAATGAAAAACTGTTTTTT. Its protein product is CSRNRDSSNEKLFF.

In DNA, the CDR3 is TGTGCCTGGAGGCAGGGGGGGGGAGCTTTCTTT. Translated, it gives CAWRQGGGAFF. The rearrangement links TRBV30 to TRBJ1-1; TRBD1 matches at 7 bases. CDR1 and CDR2 (germline): GTSNPN, SVGIG (reference sequence). The J segment lost 10 bases and the V segment lost 3 bases, leaving 5 bases of the junction unmatched. CDR3 length: 11 amino acids.

The chain's CDR3 is CASSSQGAGNEKLFF. The CDR3 nucleotides are TGTGCCAGCAGTTCGCAGGGGGCAGGTAATGAAAAACTGTTTTTT. The J gene is TRBJ1-4, the V gene TRBV27; 8 bases are shared with TRBD1. Per the germline V gene, CDR1 is MNHEY and CDR2 is SMNVEV (reference sequence). The CDR3 is 15 amino acids. V lost 4 bases to trimming and J lost 4 bases; unmatched junction nucleotides: 5.